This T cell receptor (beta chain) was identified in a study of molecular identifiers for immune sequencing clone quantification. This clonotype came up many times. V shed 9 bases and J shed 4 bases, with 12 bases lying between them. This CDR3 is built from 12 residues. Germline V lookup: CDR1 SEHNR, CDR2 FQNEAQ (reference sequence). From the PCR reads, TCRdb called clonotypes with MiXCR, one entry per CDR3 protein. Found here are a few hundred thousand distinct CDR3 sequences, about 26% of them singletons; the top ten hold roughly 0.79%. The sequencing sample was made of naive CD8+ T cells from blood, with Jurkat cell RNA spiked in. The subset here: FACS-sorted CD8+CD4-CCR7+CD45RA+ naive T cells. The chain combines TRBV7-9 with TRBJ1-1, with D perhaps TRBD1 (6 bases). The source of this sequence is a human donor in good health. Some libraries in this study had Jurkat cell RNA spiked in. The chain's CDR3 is CASHRDGTEAFF. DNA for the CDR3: TGTGCCAGTCACAGGGATGGCACTGAAGCTTTCTTT. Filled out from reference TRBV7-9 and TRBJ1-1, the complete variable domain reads DTGVSQNPRHKITKRGQNVTFRCDPISEHNRLYWYRQTLGQGPEFLTYFQNEAQLEKSRLLSDRFSAERPKGSFSTLEIQRTEQGDSAMYLCASHRDGTEAFFGQGTRLTVV.